Listed below are T cell receptor beta chains from one sample, sequenced in a study of T cell changes during pregnancy in multiple sclerosis. TCRdb's copy holds only in-frame clones and misses some; the assay was immunoSEQ multiplex PCR. The profile shows about 41,000 clones, around 89% of them singletons. The material was CD4+ T cells from peripheral blood mononuclear cells, obtained in the first trimester of pregnancy. These receptor sequences come from a female donor with multiple sclerosis, enrolled in a pregnancy study. CDR3s include the opening cysteine and the closing phenylalanine or tryptophan. Fields, in order: V gene, clone size, J gene, D gene, CDR3 protein, CDR3 DNA. D genes are given only for firm matches. Size is omitted from some rows. Given values are once, few, many or a class for expanded clones.

v_gene: TRBV13; abundance: -; j_gene: TRBJ2-1; d_gene: -; CDR3aa: CASSLTETLSSYNEQFF; CDR3nt: TGTGCCAGCAGCTTAACAGAAACTCTAAGCTCCTACAATGAGCAGTTCTTC
v_gene: TRBV28; abundance: -; j_gene: TRBJ1-2; d_gene: TRBD1; CDR3aa: CASRTTRQGRGYTF; CDR3nt: TGTGCCAGCAGAACCACGCGACAGGGTCGAGGCTACACCTTC
v_gene: TRBV7-3; abundance: -; j_gene: TRBJ2-7; d_gene: -; CDR3aa: CASSLSDGEVDEQYF; CDR3nt: TGTGCCAGCAGCTTAAGCGACGGGGAGGTCGACGAGCAGTACTTC
v_gene: TRBV4-3; abundance: -; j_gene: TRBJ2-7; d_gene: TRBD2; CDR3aa: CASSQGAGWGYEQYF; CDR3nt: TGCGCCAGCAGCCAAGGAGCGGGATGGGGATACGAGCAGTACTTC
v_gene: TRBV5-3; abundance: -; j_gene: TRBJ1-1; d_gene: -; CDR3aa: CARGSPVGGGGYTEAFF; CDR3nt: TGTGCCAGAGGCTCCCCTGTGGGGGGCGGGGGGTACACTGAAGCTTTCTTT
v_gene: TRBV28; abundance: -; j_gene: TRBJ1-1; d_gene: -; CDR3aa: CATLISATEAFF; CDR3nt: TGTGCCACCCTAATAAGCGCCACTGAAGCTTTCTTT
v_gene: TRBV4-2; abundance: once; j_gene: TRBJ2-7; d_gene: TRBD1; CDR3aa: CASSHVKTGASSYEQYF; CDR3nt: TGTGCCAGCAGCCACGTCAAGACAGGGGCGAGCTCCTACGAGCAGTACTTC
v_gene: TRBV18; abundance: -; j_gene: TRBJ2-1; d_gene: -; CDR3aa: CASSQPGLGHNEQFF; CDR3nt: TGTGCCAGCTCACAACCGGGACTGGGCCACAATGAGCAGTTCTTC
v_gene: TRBV5-5; abundance: -; j_gene: TRBJ2-5; d_gene: -; CDR3aa: CASSSFQETQYF; CDR3nt: TGTGCCAGCAGCAGCTTCCAAGAGACCCAGTACTTC
v_gene: TRBV4-3; abundance: -; j_gene: TRBJ2-7; d_gene: TRBD2; CDR3aa: CASSQILAGVSEQYF; CDR3nt: TGCGCCAGCAGCCAAATACTAGCGGGAGTTAGCGAGCAGTACTTC
v_gene: TRBV29-1; abundance: -; j_gene: TRBJ2-1; d_gene: -; CDR3aa: CSVARFNEQFF; CDR3nt: TGCAGCGTTGCGAGGTTCAATGAGCAGTTCTTC